This TCR beta chain was found in a study of T cell responses to AZD1222 COVID-19 vaccine. Study at large: Second-dose groups at about 4 or about 12 weeks were pooled. Study conclusions and caveats: Recipients of two AZD1222 doses showed rising Spike-specific TCR breadth and depth. Donors were chiefly white British, with a greater number of females, and clonal diversity was perhaps underestimated.

TCRdb keeps only in-frame clones here, not all; method: immunoSEQ multiplex PCR. The sample has around 120,000 clones, just over 90% seen once. With regard to this clone: Antigen: not known.

Germline CDR1 is MDHEN and CDR2 is SYDVKM. This CDR3 spans 16 amino acids. V shed 6 bases and J shed 4 bases, with 21 bases lying between them. V gene TRBV28 combines with J gene TRBJ1-1; weak D call: TRBD1 (5 bases). The source material was peripheral blood, sampled on day 0 of AZD1222 vaccination. This sequence originates from an adult in good health. For the CDR3, the DNA is TGTGCCAGCAGAGTCCCCCAAGGCGGGAGGGGCACTGAAGCTTTCTTT. This sequence encodes CASRVPQGGRGTEAFF.